Listed here is a single T cell receptor beta chain. Its antigen is not identified. V lost 2 bases, J lost 8 bases, and 10 bases lay in between. Germline CDR1 is KGHSH and CDR2 is LQKENI. The CDR3 is made up of 13 amino acids. The entirety of the isolated RNA underwent reverse transcription, so expressed TCRB transcripts were sequenced. TCRdb's table, derived via immunoSEQ multiplex PCR, lists solely in-frame clones and lacks some. In the table there are under 300,000 clones, around 21% of which are singletons. The entry originates in a study of beta chain features in type 1 diabetes. Study-level points and caveats: There was a moderate but significant shortening of TCRB CDR3s in all four CD4+ subsets of Type 1 diabetes patients.

The rearrangement uses TRBV18 and TRBJ2-1, with D maybe TRBD2 (5 bases). The sequenced sample was naive CD4+ T cells from blood. The sequence derives from a woman between 40 and 50 years old with type 1 diabetes. CDR3 coding DNA: TGTGCCAGCTCACCATCTACGAGGGATGAGCAGTTCTTC. Protein product: CASSPSTRDEQFF. Filled out from reference TRBV18 and TRBJ2-1, the complete variable domain reads NAGVMQNPRHLVRRRGQEARLRCSPMKGHSHVYWYRQLPEEGLKFMVYLQKENIIDESGMPKERFSAEFPKEGPSILRIQQVVRGDSAAYFCASSPSTRDEQFFGPGTRLTVL.